Included here is one T cell receptor beta chain sequence, with context. Its antigen is not known. This sample stems from a study of vaccination effects on CD4 cells after COVID-19. Libraries were prepared by immunoSEQ multiplex PCR; TCRdb keeps only in-frame clonotypes and omits some of them. Among under 80,000 clones listed, around 70% were seen once. The CDR3 is 16 amino acids. Trimming removed 0 bases from V and 3 bases from J; junction bases left unmatched: 4. Germline-derived CDR1 and CDR2 are MNHEY and SVGAGI. Study findings and constraints: Clones from infection and from vaccination both contracted markedly late after vaccination.

Expansion with viral peptide pools was applied to antigen-specific CD4+ T cells by the ViraFEST assay prior to sequencing. Scientists isolated CD4+ T cells after an approximately 10-day culture period ended. About 2.1 million PBMC were placed in each well, which was supplemented with approximately 10 IU/ml IL-2 and about 10 ug/ml peptides. In the cultures, half the medium was exchanged for IL-2 medium on days 3 and 7. This clonotype was sampled from a human donor who received a COVID-19 vaccine. The chain uses TRBV6-5 and TRBJ1-4, with TRBD1 identical over 7 bases. This specimen was CD4+ T cells from PBMCs cultured with HCoV-229E spike peptides, taken before COVID-19 vaccination. The CDR3 region is CASSYSAGGSNEKLFF. The CDR3 DNA reads TGTGCCAGCAGTTACTCGGCAGGGGGTTCTAATGAAAAACTGTTTTTT.